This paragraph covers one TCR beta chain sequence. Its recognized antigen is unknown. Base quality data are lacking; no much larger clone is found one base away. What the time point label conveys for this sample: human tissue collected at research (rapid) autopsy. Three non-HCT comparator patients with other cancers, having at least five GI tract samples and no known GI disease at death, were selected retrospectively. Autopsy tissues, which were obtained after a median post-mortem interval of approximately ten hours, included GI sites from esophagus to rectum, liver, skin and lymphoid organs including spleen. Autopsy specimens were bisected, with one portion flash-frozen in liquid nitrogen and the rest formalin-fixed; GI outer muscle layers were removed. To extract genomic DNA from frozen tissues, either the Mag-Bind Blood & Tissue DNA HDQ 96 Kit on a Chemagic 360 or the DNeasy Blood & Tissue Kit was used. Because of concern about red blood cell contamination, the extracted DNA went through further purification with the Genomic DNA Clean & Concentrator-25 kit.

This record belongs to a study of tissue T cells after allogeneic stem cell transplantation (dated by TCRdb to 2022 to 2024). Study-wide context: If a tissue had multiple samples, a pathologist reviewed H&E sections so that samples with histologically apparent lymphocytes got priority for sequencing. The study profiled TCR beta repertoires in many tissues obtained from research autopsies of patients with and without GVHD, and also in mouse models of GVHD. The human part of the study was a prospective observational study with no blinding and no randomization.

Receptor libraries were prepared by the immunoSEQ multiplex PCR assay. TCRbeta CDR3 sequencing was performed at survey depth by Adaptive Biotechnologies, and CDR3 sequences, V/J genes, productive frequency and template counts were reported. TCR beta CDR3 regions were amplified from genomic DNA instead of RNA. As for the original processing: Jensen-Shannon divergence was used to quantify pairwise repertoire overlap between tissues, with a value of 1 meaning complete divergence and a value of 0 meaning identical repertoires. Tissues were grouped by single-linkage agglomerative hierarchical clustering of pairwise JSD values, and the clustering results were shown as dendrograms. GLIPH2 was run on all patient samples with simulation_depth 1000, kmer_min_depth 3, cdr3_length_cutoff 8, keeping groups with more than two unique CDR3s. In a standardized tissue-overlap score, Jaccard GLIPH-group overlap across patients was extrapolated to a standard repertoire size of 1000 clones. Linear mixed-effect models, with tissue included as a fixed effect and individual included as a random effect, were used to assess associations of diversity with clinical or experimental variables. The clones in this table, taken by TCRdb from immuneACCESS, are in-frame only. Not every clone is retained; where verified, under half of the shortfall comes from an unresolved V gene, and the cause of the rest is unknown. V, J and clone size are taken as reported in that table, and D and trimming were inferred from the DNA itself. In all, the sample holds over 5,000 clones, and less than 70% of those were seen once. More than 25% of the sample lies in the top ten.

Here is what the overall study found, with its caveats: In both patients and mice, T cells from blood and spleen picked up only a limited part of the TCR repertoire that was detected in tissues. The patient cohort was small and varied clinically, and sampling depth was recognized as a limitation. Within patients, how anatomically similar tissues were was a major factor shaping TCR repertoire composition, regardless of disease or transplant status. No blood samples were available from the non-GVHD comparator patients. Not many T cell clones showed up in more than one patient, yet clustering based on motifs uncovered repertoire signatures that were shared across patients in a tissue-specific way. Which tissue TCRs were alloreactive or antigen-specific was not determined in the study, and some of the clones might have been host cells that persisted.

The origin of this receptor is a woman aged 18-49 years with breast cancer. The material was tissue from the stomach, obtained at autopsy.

The CDR3 amino acid sequence is: CASSLVRSGELFF. Read as DNA, the sequence is TGTGCCAGCAGCTTAGTGAGGTCCGGGGAGCTGTTTTTT. The chain is encoded by TRBV11-2 joined to TRBJ2-2, with no confidently assigned D gene. The junction carries 6 bases between V and J, which are trimmed by 1 base and 6 bases respectively. The germline V gene gives CDR1 as SGHAT and CDR2 as FQNNGV. Including cysteine and phenylalanine, the CDR3 has 13 amino acids. CDR3 DNA only is kept here, 39 bases in frame from base 1.